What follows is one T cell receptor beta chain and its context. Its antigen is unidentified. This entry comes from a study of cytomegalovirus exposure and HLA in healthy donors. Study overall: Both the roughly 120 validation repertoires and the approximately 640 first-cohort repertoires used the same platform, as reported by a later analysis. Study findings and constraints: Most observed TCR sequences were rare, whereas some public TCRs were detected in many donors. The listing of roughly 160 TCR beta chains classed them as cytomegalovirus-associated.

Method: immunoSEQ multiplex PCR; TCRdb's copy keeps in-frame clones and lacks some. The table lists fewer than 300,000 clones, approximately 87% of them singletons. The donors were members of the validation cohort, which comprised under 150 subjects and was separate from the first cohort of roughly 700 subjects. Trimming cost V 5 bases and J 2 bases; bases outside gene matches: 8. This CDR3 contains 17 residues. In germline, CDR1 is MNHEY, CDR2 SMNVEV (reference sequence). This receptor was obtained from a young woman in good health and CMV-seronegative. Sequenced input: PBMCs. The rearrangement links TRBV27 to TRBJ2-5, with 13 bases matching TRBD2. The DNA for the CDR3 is TGTGCCAGCAGTCCCGGACTAGCGGGAGCACCACAAGAGACCCAGTACTTC. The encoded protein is CASSPGLAGAPQETQYF.